Following are 2 T cell receptor beta chains from one sample sequenced in a study of post-analysis software for immune sequencing data. Findings of the study overall: Four to six TRBV segments (TRBV5-6, TRBV5-1 and TRBV20-1 among them) occurred more frequently in patients than in controls.

Prepared TCR beta cDNA libraries contained unique molecular identifiers. TCRdb fed the PCR reads into MiXCR, producing one record per CDR3 protein. The sample lists some 450,000 distinct CDR3 sequences, roughly 46% occurring once. No antigens are known for them. Sequencing was performed on blood. The source is a girl aged 5 to 17 with multiple sclerosis.

The V and J genes are TRBV25-1 and TRBJ2-1; 8 bases are shared with TRBD1. The germline V gene has CDR1 MGHDK and CDR2 SYGVNS. The CDR3 length is 16 residues. V lost 7 bases and J lost 1; bases outside the gene matches: 9. The CDR3 loop is CASTADRDKSYNEQFF. The CDR3 coding sequence is TGTGCCAGCACCGCGGACAGGGACAAGTCCTACAATGAGCAGTTCTTC.

V usage is TRBV5-1 and J usage is TRBJ2-1; D ambiguous. The CDR3 is 15 residues long. V lost 0 bases and J lost 0, with 7 bases in between. CDR1 SGHRS and CDR2 YFSETQ come from the germline V gene. The CDR3 sequence is CASSLDPISYNEQFF. The CDR3 DNA follows: TGCGCCAGCAGCTTGGATCCCATCTCCTACAATGAGCAGTTCTTC.